The TCR beta chain described here comes from a study of blood T cell repertoires in COVID-19. Looking at the study overall: PBMCs, B-cell-depleted T cells, or T cells were the source of the cDNA or gDNA that made up the material.

Method: immunoSEQ multiplex PCR; TCRdb's copy keeps in-frame clones and lacks some. Here the sample spans 200,000 or so clones, 84% being singletons. The CDR3 loop spans 13 amino acids. The V end lost 0 bases, the J end lost 5 bases, and 8 bases lay between the germline ends. CDR1 and CDR2 (germline): SGHNT, YYREEE (reference sequence). The clonotype comes from a woman of 80 years or more with COVID-19, enrolled during active disease. The V call is TRBV5-4, the J call TRBJ1-2; the D gene is possibly TRBD1 (6 bases). Material: peripheral blood. CDR3 DNA: TGTGCCAGCAGCTTGGAGGACAGATATGGCTACACCTTC. It yields the protein CASSLEDRYGYTF.